These T cell receptor beta chains were read from a single sample in a study of shared clonotypes between healthy human individuals. Libraries were prepared by immunoSEQ multiplex PCR; TCRdb keeps only in-frame clonotypes and omits some of them. The sample has about 1.5 million clones, 95% to 99% seen once. The specimen sequenced was naive CD4+ T cells sorted from blood. These receptors originate from a man aged 30 to 45 in good health. Each CDR3 is given with its conserved first and last residue. The D gene is left open where the match is weak. A clone size is listed for some rows: how often the clone was seen (once, few, many), or a class if it is expanded.

-,TRBV19,TRBJ2-1,-,TGTGCCATGTCGGTCACGGGAGCCCCCTACAATGAGCAGTTCTTC,CAMSVTGAPYNEQFF
-,TRBV7-2,TRBJ2-3,-,TGTGCCAGCAGCTTAGCGTTCGGACTGGGCGCAGATACGCAGTATTTT,CASSLAFGLGADTQYF
-,TRBV5-1,TRBJ2-4,once,TGCGCCAGCAGCCCCAGCCTTGGAGGGACTTGGAACATTCAGTACTTC,CASSPSLGGTWNIQYF
TRBD1,TRBV27,TRBJ1-5,-,TGTGCCAGCCGACAGGGTCTGTTTCAGCCCCAGCATTTT,CASRQGLFQPQHF
-,TRBV2,TRBJ2-2,-,TGTGCCAGCAGGGTAAGGGACCGCGGGGAGCTGTTTTTT,CASRVRDRGELFF
-,TRBV9,TRBJ2-1,once,TGTGCCAGCAGCCCCGCCGGGTCCTACAATGAGCAGTTCTTC,CASSPAGSYNEQFF
-,TRBV2,TRBJ1-1,-,TGTGCCAGCCACAGGGAAGTCAACACTGAAGCTTTCTTT,CASHREVNTEAFF
TRBD2,TRBV14,TRBJ2-5,-,TGTGCCAGCAGCCCCAGAGCGGGAGCAGAGACCCAGTACTTC,CASSPRAGAETQYF
-,TRBV7-2,TRBJ2-7,-,TGTGCCAGCAGCTTTGGGGGGATATACGAGCAGTACTTC,CASSFGGIYEQYF
TRBD1,TRBV5-6,TRBJ2-7,-,TGTGCCAGCAGCCCGCGGACAGGGCGGGAGCAGTACTTC,CASSPRTGREQYF
-,TRBV29-1,TRBJ1-5,-,TGCAGCGTTGGCCACAGGGAGGGCAATCAGCCCCAGCATTTT,CSVGHREGNQPQHF
-,TRBV28,TRBJ1-5,-,TGTGCCAGCAGTTTATTGGGGGATCAGCCCCAGCATTTT,CASSLLGDQPQHF
-,TRBV5-6,TRBJ1-1,-,TGTGCCAGCAGCTTATATAGGGGCCCTGAAGCTTTCTTT,CASSLYRGPEAFF
-,TRBV5-4,TRBJ2-1,-,TGTGCCAGCAGCCCGACATCCGGCTCCTACAATGAGCAGTTCTTC,CASSPTSGSYNEQFF
-,TRBV9,TRBJ2-1,-,TGTGCCAGCAGCGAGAGGGACCCCTGGGGCGAGCAGTTCTTC,CASSERDPWGEQFF